This T cell receptor beta chain stems from a study of human T cells and chemical hapten exposure. The overall study: Upper-back patches of 0.01% DPC were read at 6 days. Alopecia universalis, totalis or areata was present in patients who were mostly female. General observations from the study: Sensitization with DPC brought no change to TCRs above 1 in 1000 in frequency.

With 2 bases clipped from V and 4 bases from J, the junction kept 4 bases outside the gene matches. The CDR3 has 15 amino acids. From germline, CDR1 is LGHNA and CDR2 YNFKEQ. Using its own MiXCR run on the RACE reads, TCRdb lists one record per CDR3 protein. The sample carries around 300,000 distinct CDR3 sequences, about 7% recorded once. Note on this clonotype: Its antigen is as yet unknown.

This sample's time point: patch test 1, 2 weeks after DPC sensitization. The treatment: therapeutic diphenylcyclopropenone sensitization with weekly scalp DPC. J is TRBJ2-1 and V is TRBV4-2; 8 nucleotides align to TRBD2. The sequence came from a woman younger than 35 with alopecia areata. Some clones in this sample may be carry-over from other donors' samples. Source: whole blood, taken in connection with sensitization to the hapten diphenylcyclopropenone (DPC). The CDR3 loop is CASSQRSGGYNEQFF. DNA for the CDR3: TGTGCCAGCAGCCAAAGGAGCGGGGGTTACAATGAGCAGTTCTTC.